The sequence of this T cell receptor (beta chain) was determined in a study of cytomegalovirus exposure and HLA in healthy donors. The CDR3 sequence is 15 residues long. The germline V gene has CDR1 SGHKS and CDR2 YYEKEE (reference sequence). V dropped 4 bases and J dropped 2 bases, with 12 bases sitting between them. Primers for the PCR totalled 60 Vbeta and 13 Jbeta. TCRdb's table, derived via immunoSEQ multiplex PCR, lists solely in-frame clones and lacks some. The table shows some 130,000 clones, with roughly 79% occurring only once. Sample: PBMCs. The TCR was taken from a woman aged 45-65 years in good health and CMV-seronegative. The rearrangement joins TRBV5-5 to TRBJ2-2, with D uncertain. The CDR3 loop is CASSPWAENTGELFF. The CDR3 DNA is TGTGCCAGCAGCCCTTGGGCAGAAAACACCGGGGAGCTGTTTTTT.